Presented here are 17 T cell receptor beta chains from one specimen sequenced in a study of OX40 agonist ivuxolimab in advanced cancers. Method: immunoSEQ multiplex PCR; TCRdb's copy keeps in-frame clones and lacks some. The sample consists of over 75,000 clones, approximately 90% of them appearing once. This material consisted of CD4+ or CD8+ T cells sorted from blood, taken in a trial of the OX40 agonist ivuxolimab. All receptors come from an adult with an advanced solid tumor such as melanoma, head and neck, liver or kidney cancer.

This CDR3 is CARALLFLRRKGFHEKLFF. DNA for the CDR3: TGCGCCAGAGCTCTCCTCTTCCTTAGGCGTAAAGGGTTTCATGAAAAACTGTTTTTT. V is TRBV10-1 and J is TRBJ1-4; D is ambiguous. The CDR3 length is 19 residues. V was clipped by 9 bases and J by 6 bases, with 32 bases between them. The germline CDR1 and CDR2 sequences are WNHNN and SYGVQD (reference sequence).

The chain uses TRBV7-6 and TRBJ2-5; 7 bases agree with TRBD1. CDR3 size: 17 residues. Germline V gene sequence: CDR1 SGHVS, CDR2 FNYEAQ. Unmatched junction bases numbered 12, after V lost 1 base and J lost 4 bases. CDR3 sequence reads: CASSLVTRQGLPETQYF. As DNA, the CDR3 is TGTGCCAGCAGCTTAGTCACGCGACAGGGTCTTCCAGAGACCCAGTACTTC.

This chain links TRBV18 with TRBJ2-2, with D hard to call. V lost 6 bases and J lost 6, with 20 bases in between. This CDR3 spans 16 amino acids. Germline V lookup: CDR1 KGHSH, CDR2 LQKENI. The CDR3: CASSKSPPLSAGELFF. CDR3 DNA: TGTGCCAGCTCTAAAAGCCCCCCCTTATCGGCCGGGGAGCTGTTTTTT.

V and J are TRBV28 and TRBJ2-7; TRBD1 matches at 7 bases. The germline V gene encodes CDR1 MDHEN and CDR2 SYDVKM. CDR3 length: 14 residues. J lost 2 bases, V lost 5 bases, and 6 bases had no gene match. As DNA, the CDR3 is TGTGCCAGCAGTCGCACAGGGGCTACCTACGAGCAGTACTTC. Translation: CASSRTGATYEQYF.

V gene TRBV11-1 combines with J gene TRBJ2-5; D gene uncertain. The germline V gene encodes CDR1 SGHAT and CDR2 FQDESV (reference sequence). This CDR3 comprises 11 residues. Deletions cut 2 bases from V and 5 bases from J, with 3 bases between. CDR3 sequence reads: CASSLWETQYF. The CDR3 region has the DNA TGTGCCAGCAGCTTATGGGAGACCCAGTACTTC.

This clone was recorded only once. The V and J genes are TRBV1 and TRBJ2-3; TRBD2 was called by the table and not checked on the DNA. TRBV1 is a pseudogene. This CDR3 region has 18 residues. The CDR3 DNA is TGCACCAGCAGGACCCCTCGGGGGAAGCAGCTTGGCACAGATACGCAGTATTTT. Translated, it gives CTSRTPRGKQLGTDTQYF.

This clone was recorded only once. The V and J genes are TRBV18 and TRBJ2-5; a weak D match, TRBD2 (5 bases). The CDR3 covers 18 residues. Per the germline V gene, CDR1 is KGHSH and CDR2 is LQKENI. V lost 2 bases and J 2 bases, leaving 21 bases between the germline ends. The DNA for the CDR3 is TGTGCCAGCTCACCAAGGAGGCTGTTCATCCAAGGGCAAGAGACCCAGTACTTC. Translated: CASSPRRLFIQGQETQYF.

This clone was detected once. The chain links TRBV5-4 to TRBJ2-7; 10 nucleotides align to TRBD1. CDR3 length equals 12 residues. V was clipped by 3 bases and J by 6 bases; unmatched bases: 0. CDR1 is SGHNT, CDR2 YYREEE, per germline (reference sequence). The DNA of the CDR3 is TGTGCCAGCAGCTGGACAGGGGGCGAGCAGTACTTC. Translated: CASSWTGGEQYF.

V gene TRBV2 combines with J gene TRBJ2-4, with TRBD1 as a possible D gene (5 bases). The germline V and J ends were trimmed by 3 bases and 16 bases, with 16 bases remaining between them. This CDR3 comprises 12 residues. The germline V gene has CDR1 SNHLY and CDR2 FYNNEI. For the CDR3, the DNA is TGTGCCAGCAGTGATCGAGGCAGGGTCAATTACTTC. Encoded protein: CASSDRGRVNYF.

J is TRBJ2-2 and V is TRBV25-1; 7 bases are shared with TRBD1. Germline V gives CDR1 MGHDK, CDR2 SYGVNS. CDR3 size: 15 residues. V shed 3 bases, J shed 4 bases, and the junction held 5 bases outside the gene matches. CDR3 DNA sequence: TGTGCCAGCAGTGACCCGGGACAGCCCACCGGGGAGCTGTTTTTT. It encodes CASSDPGQPTGELFF.

The chain uses TRBV28 and TRBJ2-4; no reliable D call. The CDR3 spans 18 residues. Germline CDR1 reads MDHEN; CDR2 reads SYDVKM. The germline V and J ends were trimmed by 7 bases and 3 bases, with 25 bases remaining between them. The CDR3 DNA reads as TGTGCCAGCACCACTCCCCCCCGAGGCAGGACGGGCAAAAACATTCAGTACTTC. Amino acid sequence: CASTTPPRGRTGKNIQYF.

DNA for the CDR3: TGCAGCGTTGAAGGGCAGGGTAATGAGCAGTTCTTC. This encodes CSVEGQGNEQFF. V gene TRBV29-1 combines with J gene TRBJ2-1, with D tentatively TRBD1 (5 bases). Between the trimmed V and J ends, which lost 1 base and 7 bases, there was a span of 8 bases. The CDR3 spans 12 residues. Germline CDR1 reads SQVTM; CDR2 reads ANQGSEA.

The chain couples TRBV5-6 to TRBJ2-7, with D perhaps TRBD1 or TRBD2 (5 bases each). Germline CDR1 and CDR2: SGHDT and YYEEEE. V shed 4 bases and J shed 0 bases, with 11 bases lying between them. The length of the CDR3 is 14 residues. CDR3 loop: CASSPRDGSYEQYF. CDR3 coding DNA: TGTGCCAGCAGCCCCCGGGACGGCTCCTACGAGCAGTACTTC.

This sequence joins TRBV23-1 and TRBJ2-7, with TRBD1 as a possible D gene (5 bases). TRBV23-1 is an open reading frame whose function is uncertain. V was shortened by 4 bases and J by 3 bases, with 19 bases between the two germline ends. This CDR3 contains 16 residues. The CDR3 DNA reads TGCGCCAGCAGTCGCAACACAGGATGCCCCGTCTACGAGCAGTACTTC. Amino acid sequence: CASSRNTGCPVYEQYF.

The chain is built from TRBV15 and TRBJ1-3; no definite D call. V was shortened by 0 bases and J by 1 base, with 10 bases between the two germline ends. The germline gives CDR1 LNHNV, CDR2 YYDKDF (reference sequence). CDR3 length: 16 residues. The CDR3, as DNA: TGTGCCACCAGCAGAGACAACCGGGAATCTGGAAACACCATATATTTT. Residues: CATSRDNRESGNTIYF.

The J gene is TRBJ2-3, the V gene TRBV6-4; D unresolved. Germline CDR1 reads MRHNA; CDR2 reads SNTAGT. Trimming removed 3 bases from V and 6 bases from J, with 10 bases in between. The CDR3 runs 13 residues. The CDR3: CASSDGVWDTQYF. The CDR3 nucleotides are TGTGCCAGCAGTGATGGGGTTTGGGATACGCAGTATTTT.

This chain connects TRBV29-1 to TRBJ1-1; D perhaps matches TRBD1 (5 bases). Germline V gene lookup returns CDR1 SQVTM and CDR2 ANQGSEA. Trimming cost V 4 bases and J 5 bases, with 11 bases left between them. The CDR3 is 12 amino acids. CDR3 sequence reads: CSVAGGRTEAFF. The CDR3 nucleotides read TGCAGCGTTGCGGGGGGTAGGACTGAAGCTTTCTTT.